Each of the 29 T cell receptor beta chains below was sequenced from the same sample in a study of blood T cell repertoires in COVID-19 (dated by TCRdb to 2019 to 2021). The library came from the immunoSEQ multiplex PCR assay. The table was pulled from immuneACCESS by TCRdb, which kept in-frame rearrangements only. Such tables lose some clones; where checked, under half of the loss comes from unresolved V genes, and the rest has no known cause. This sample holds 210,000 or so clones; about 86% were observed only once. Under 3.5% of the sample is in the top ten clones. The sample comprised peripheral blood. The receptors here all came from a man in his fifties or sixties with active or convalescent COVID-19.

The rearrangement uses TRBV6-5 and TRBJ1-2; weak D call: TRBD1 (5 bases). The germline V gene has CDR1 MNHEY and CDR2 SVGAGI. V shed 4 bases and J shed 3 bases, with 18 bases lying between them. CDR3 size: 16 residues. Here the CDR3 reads CASSSGRAAGDYGYTF. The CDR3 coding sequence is TGTGCCAGCAGTTCGGGTAGGGCGGCGGGGGACTATGGCTACACCTTC.

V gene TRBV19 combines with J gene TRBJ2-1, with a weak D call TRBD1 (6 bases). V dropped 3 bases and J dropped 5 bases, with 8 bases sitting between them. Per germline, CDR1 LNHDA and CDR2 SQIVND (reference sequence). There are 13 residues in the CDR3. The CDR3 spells CASSMAGDNEQFF. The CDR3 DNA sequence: TGTGCCAGTAGTATGGCAGGGGACAATGAGCAGTTCTTC.

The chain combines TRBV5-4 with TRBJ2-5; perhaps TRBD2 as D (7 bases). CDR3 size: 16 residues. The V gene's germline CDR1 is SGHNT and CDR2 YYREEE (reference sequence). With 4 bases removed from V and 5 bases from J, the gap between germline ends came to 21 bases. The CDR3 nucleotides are TGTGCCAGCAGCCCCCAAGGGGGGGACCGACGGGAGACCCAGTACTTC. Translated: CASSPQGGDRRETQYF.

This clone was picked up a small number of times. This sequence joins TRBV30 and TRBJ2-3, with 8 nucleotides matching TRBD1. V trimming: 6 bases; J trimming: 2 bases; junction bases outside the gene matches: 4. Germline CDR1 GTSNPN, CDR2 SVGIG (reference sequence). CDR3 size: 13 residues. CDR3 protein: CACYRGITDTQYF. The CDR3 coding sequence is TGTGCCTGTTACAGGGGGATCACAGATACGCAGTATTTT. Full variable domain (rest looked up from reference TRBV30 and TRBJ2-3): SQTIHQWPATLVQPVGSPLSLECTVEGTSNPNLYWYRQAAGRGLQLLFYSVGIGQISSEVPQNLSASRPQDRQFILSSKKLLLSDSGFYLCACYRGITDTQYFGPGTRLTVL.

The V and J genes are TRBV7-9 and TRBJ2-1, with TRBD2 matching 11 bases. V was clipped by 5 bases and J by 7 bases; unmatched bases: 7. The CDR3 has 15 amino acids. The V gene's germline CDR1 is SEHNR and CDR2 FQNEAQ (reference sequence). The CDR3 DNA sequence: TGTGCCAGCAGCACTACGGGACTAGCGGCTAATGAGCAGTTCTTC. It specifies CASSTTGLAANEQFF.

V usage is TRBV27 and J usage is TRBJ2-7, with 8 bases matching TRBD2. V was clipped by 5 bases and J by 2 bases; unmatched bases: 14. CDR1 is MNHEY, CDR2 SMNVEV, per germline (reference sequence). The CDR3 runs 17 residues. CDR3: CASSQQSSGWVPYEQYF. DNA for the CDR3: TGTGCCAGCAGTCAACAATCTAGCGGGTGGGTACCCTACGAGCAGTACTTC.

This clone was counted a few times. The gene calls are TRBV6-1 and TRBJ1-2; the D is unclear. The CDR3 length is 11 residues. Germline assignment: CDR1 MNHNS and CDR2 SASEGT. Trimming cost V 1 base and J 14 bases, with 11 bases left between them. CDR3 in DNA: TGTGCCAGCAGTGAAGGTCAGGCAAGGACCTTC. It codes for CASSEGQARTF.

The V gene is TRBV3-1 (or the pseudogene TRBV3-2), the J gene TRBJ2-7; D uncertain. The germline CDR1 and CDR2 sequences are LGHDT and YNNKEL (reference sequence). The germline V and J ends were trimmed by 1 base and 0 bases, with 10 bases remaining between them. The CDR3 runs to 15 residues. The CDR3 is CASSQGAGYSYEQYF. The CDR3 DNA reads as TGTGCCAGCAGCCAAGGGGCCGGATACTCCTACGAGCAGTACTTC.

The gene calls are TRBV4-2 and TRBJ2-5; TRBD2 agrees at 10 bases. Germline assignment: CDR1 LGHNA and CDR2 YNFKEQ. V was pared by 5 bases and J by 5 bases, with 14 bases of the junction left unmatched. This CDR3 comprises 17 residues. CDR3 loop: CASSGRLAGGTGETQYF. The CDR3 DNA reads TGTGCCAGCAGCGGGCGACTAGCGGGCGGGACGGGGGAGACCCAGTACTTC.

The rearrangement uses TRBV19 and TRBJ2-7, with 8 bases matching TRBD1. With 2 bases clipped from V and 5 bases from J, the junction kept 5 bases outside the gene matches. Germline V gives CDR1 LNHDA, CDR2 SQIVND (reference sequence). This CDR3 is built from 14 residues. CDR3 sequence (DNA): TGTGCCAGTAGTATAACCGGACAGGGCAACGAGCAGTACTTC. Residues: CASSITGQGNEQYF.

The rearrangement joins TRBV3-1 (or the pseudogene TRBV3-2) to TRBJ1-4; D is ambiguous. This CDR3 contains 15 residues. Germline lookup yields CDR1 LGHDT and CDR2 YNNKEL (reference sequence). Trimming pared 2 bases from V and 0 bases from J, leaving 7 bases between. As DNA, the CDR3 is TGTGCCAGCAGCCAAACTCATGCAACTAATGAAAAACTGTTTTTT. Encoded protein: CASSQTHATNEKLFF.

The CDR3 coding sequence is TGTGCCAGCAGCTTTTATAGCGGGTCGAACACCGGGGAGCTGTTTTTT. This gives the protein CASSFYSGSNTGELFF. This chain links TRBV5-8 with TRBJ2-2, with 7 bases that match TRBD2. The CDR3 totals 16 residues. The V gene's germline CDR1 is SGHTS and CDR2 YDEGEE. J was trimmed by 0 bases and V by 2 bases; bases with no gene match: 4.

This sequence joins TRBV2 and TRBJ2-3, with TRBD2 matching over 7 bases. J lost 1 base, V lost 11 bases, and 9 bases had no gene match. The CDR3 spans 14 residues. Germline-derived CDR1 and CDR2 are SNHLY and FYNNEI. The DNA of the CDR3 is TGTGCCTGCCGGGGGGACGGAGGCACAGATACGCAGTATTTT. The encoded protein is CACRGDGGTDTQYF. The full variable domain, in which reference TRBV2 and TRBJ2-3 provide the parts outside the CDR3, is EPEVTQTPSHQVTQMGQEVILRCVPISNHLYFYWYRQILGQKVEFLVSFYNNEISEKSEIFDDQFSVERPDGSNFTLKIRSTKLEDSAMYFCACRGDGGTDTQYFGPGTRLTVL.

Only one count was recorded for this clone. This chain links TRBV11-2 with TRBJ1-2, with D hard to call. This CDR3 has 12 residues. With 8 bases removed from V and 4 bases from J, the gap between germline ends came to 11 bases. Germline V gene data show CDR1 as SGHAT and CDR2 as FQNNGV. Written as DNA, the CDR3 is TGTGCCAGCGGTCGGGGTCCCTATGGCTACACCTTC. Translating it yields CASGRGPYGYTF.

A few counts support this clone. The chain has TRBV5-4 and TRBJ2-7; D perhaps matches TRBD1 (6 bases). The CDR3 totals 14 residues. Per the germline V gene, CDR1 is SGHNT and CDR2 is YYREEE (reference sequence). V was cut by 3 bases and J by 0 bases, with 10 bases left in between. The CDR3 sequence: CASSSDSNSYEQYF. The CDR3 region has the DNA TGTGCCAGCAGCTCGGACAGTAACTCCTACGAGCAGTACTTC.

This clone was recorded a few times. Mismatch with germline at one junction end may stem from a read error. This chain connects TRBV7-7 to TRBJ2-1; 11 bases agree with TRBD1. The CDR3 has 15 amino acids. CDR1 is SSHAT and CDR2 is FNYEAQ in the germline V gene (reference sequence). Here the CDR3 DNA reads TGTGCTAGCAGCCGGGACAGGGGGGGCTACAATGAGCAGTTCTTC. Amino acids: CASSRDRGGYNEQFF.

In DNA form, the CDR3 reads TGTGCCAGCAGCCCTACAGCTAACTATGGCTACACCTTC. As protein: CASSPTANYGYTF. The chain employs TRBV5-4 and TRBJ1-2; D is uncertain. CDR1 and CDR2 (germline): SGHNT, YYREEE (reference sequence). CDR3 size: 13 residues. V lost 4 bases, J lost 0 bases, and 7 bases lay in between.

Here the CDR3 DNA reads TGTGCCAGCAGCTTAGCAGCAGGGAGGTTTCGGAACACCATATATTTT. It specifies CASSLAAGRFRNTIYF. The chain links TRBV7-9 to TRBJ1-3, with D perhaps matching TRBD1 (5 bases). The CDR3 sequence is 16 residues long. V lost 0 bases to trimming and J lost 7 bases, with 16 bases between them. Germline CDR1 is SEHNR and CDR2 is FQNEAQ (reference sequence).

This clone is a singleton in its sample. DNA for the CDR3: TGTGCCAGCAGCCAAGATGACATTAACACTGAAGCTTTCTTT. This gives the protein CASSQDDINTEAFF. This rearrangement joins TRBV3-1 (or the pseudogene TRBV3-2) to TRBJ1-1, with no clear D. V was trimmed by 0 bases and J by 2 bases, leaving 7 bases between them. CDR3 length: 14 residues. The germline CDR1 and CDR2 sequences are LGHDT and YNNKEL (reference sequence).

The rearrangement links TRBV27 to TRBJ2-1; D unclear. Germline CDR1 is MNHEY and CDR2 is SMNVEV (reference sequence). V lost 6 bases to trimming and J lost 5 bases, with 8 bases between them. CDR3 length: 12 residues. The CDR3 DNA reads TGTGCCAGCAGCAAGCTCCACAATGAGCAGTTCTTC. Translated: CASSKLHNEQFF.

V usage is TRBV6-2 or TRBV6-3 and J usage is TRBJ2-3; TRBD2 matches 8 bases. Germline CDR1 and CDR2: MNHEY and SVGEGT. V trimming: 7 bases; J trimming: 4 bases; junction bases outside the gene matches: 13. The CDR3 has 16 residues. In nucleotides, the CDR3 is TGTGCCAGCATCCCCTCCCGGGGGGGCCGGTCAGATACGCAGTATTTT. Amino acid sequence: CASIPSRGGRSDTQYF.

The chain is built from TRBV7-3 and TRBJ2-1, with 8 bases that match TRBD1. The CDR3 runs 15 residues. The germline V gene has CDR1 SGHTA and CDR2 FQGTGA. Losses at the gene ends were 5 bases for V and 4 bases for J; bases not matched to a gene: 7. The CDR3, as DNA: TGTGCCAGCAGCCCCCTCAGGGGGCGGTACAATGAGCAGTTCTTC. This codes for CASSPLRGRYNEQFF.

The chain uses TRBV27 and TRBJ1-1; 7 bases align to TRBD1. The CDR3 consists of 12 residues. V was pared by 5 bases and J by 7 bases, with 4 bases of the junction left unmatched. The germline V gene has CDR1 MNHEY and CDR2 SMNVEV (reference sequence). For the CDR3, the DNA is TGTGCCAGCAGTCCTGGGACAGTTGAAGCTTTCTTT. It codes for CASSPGTVEAFF.

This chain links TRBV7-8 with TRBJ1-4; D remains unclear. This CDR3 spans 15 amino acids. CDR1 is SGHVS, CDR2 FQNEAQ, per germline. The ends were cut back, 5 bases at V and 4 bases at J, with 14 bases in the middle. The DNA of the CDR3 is TGTGCCAGCAGCCCTATTTTGGCGGTTAATGAAAAACTGTTTTTT. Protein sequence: CASSPILAVNEKLFF. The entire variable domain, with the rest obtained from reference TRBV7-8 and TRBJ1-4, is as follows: GAGVSQSPRYKVAKRGQDVALRCDPISGHVSLFWYQQALGQGPEFLTYFQNEAQLDKSGLPSDRFFAERPEGSVSTLKIQRTQQEDSAVYLCASSPILAVNEKLFFGSGTQLSVL.

The CDR3 DNA is TGTGCCAGCAGCAACAGGGTTCTCGGCTACACCTTC. It encodes CASSNRVLGYTF. The chain couples TRBV12-3 or TRBV12-4 to TRBJ1-2, with D maybe TRBD1 (6 bases). Trimming pared 6 bases from V and 8 bases from J, leaving 13 bases between. The CDR3 sequence is 12 residues long.

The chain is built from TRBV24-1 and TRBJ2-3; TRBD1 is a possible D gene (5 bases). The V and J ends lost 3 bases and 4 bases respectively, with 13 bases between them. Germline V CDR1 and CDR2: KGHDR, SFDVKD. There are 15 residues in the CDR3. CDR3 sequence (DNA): TGTGCCACCAGTGATCCTAGACAGCCCTCAGATACGCAGTATTTT. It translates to CATSDPRQPSDTQYF.

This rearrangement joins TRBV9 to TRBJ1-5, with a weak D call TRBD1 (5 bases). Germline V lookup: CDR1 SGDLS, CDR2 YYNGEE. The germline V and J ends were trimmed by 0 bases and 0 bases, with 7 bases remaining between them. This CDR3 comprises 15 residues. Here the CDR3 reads CASSVDGHSNQPQHF. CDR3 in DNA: TGTGCCAGCAGCGTAGACGGACATAGCAATCAGCCCCAGCATTTT. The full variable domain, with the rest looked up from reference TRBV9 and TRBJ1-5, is DSGVTQTPKHLITATGQRVTLRCSPRSGDLSVYWYQQSLDQGLQFLIQYYNGEERAKGNILERFSAQQFPDLHSELNLSSLELGDSALYFCASSVDGHSNQPQHFGDGTRLSIL.

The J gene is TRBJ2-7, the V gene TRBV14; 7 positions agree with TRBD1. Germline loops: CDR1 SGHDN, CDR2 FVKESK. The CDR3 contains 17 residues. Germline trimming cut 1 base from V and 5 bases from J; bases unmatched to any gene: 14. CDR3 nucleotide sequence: TGTGCCAGCAGCCAAGGCCCCCGGACAGGTACAAGGGACGAGCAGTACTTC. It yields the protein CASSQGPRTGTRDEQYF.

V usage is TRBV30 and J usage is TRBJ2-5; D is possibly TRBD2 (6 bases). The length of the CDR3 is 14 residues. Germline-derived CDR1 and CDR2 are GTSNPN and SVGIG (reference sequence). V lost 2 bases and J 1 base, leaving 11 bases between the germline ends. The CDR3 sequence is CAWSLTSLQETQYF. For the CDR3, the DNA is TGTGCCTGGAGTCTTACTAGCCTCCAAGAGACCCAGTACTTC.